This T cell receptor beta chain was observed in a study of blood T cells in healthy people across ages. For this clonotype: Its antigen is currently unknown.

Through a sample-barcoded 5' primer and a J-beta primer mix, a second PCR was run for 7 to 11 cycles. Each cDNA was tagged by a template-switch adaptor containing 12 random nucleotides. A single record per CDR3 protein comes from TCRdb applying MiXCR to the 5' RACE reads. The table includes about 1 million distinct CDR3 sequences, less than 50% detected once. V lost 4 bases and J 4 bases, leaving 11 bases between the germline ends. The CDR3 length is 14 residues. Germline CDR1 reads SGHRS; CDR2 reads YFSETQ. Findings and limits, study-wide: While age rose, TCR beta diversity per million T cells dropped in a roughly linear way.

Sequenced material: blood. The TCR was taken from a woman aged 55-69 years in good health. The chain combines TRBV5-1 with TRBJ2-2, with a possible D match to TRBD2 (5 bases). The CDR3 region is CASSGETGTGELFF. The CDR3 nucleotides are TGCGCCAGCAGCGGGGAGACTGGCACCGGGGAGCTGTTTTTT.